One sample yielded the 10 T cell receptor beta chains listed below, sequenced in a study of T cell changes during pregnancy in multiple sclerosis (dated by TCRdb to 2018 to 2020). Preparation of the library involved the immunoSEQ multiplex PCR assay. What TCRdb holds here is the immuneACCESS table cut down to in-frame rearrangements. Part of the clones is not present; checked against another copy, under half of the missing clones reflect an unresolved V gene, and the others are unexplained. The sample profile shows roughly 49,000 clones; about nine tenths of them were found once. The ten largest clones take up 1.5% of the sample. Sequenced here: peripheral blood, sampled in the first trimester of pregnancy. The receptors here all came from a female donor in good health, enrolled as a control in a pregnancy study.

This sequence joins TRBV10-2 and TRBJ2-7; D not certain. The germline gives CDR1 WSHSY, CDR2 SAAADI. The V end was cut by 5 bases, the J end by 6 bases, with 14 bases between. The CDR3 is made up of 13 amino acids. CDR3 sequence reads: CASSSYIFTEQYF. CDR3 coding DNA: TGCGCCAGCAGTTCCTATATCTTTACCGAGCAGTACTTC.

This CDR3 is CASSLAGTGGNTIYF. In DNA, the CDR3 is TGTGCCAGCAGCTTAGCTGGGACAGGAGGAAACACCATATATTTT. This chain joins TRBV7-9 and TRBJ1-3; 8 bases are a match to TRBD1. J lost 4 bases, V lost 0 bases, and 2 bases had no gene match. This CDR3 is 15 amino acids long. Germline CDR1 reads SEHNR; CDR2 reads FQNEAQ (reference sequence).

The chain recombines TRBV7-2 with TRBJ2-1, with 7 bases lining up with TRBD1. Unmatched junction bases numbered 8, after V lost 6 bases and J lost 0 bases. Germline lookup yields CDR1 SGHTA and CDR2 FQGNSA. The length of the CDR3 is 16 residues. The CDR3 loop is CASRRGLGSSYNEQFF. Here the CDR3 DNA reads TGTGCCAGCAGGAGGGGGCTAGGGAGCTCCTACAATGAGCAGTTCTTC. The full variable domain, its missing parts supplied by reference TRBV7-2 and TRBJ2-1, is GAGVSQSPSNKVTEKGKDVELRCDPISGHTALYWYRQSLGQGLEFLIYFQGNSAPDKSGLPSDRFSAERTGGSVSTLTIQRTQQEDSAVYLCASRRGLGSSYNEQFFGPGTRLTVL.

The CDR3 region has the DNA TGTGCCAGCAGCCCCCGAGCGGGAGAGGTCGAGCAGTACTTC. Translation: CASSPRAGEVEQYF. This rearrangement joins TRBV7-2 to TRBJ2-7, with TRBD2 matching over 8 bases. The CDR3 totals 14 residues. Germline CDR1 and CDR2: SGHTA and FQGNSA. J was trimmed by 6 bases and V by 5 bases; bases with no gene match: 9.

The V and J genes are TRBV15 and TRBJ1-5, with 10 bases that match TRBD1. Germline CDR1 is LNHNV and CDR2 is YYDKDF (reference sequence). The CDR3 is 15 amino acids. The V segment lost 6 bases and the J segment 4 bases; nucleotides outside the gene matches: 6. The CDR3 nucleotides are TGTGCCACCAGGCCGACAGGGGGCCCGAATCAGCCCCAGCATTTT. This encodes CATRPTGGPNQPQHF.

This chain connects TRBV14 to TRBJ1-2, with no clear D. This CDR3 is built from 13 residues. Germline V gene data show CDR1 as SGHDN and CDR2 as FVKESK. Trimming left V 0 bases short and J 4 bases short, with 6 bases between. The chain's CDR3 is CASSQDRTYGYTF. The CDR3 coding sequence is TGTGCCAGCAGCCAAGATAGAACCTATGGCTACACCTTC.

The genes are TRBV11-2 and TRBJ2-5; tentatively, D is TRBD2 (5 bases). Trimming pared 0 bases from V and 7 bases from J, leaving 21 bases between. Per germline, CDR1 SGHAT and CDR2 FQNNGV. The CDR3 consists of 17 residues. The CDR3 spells CASSLERLVLARGTQYF. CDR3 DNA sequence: TGTGCCAGCAGCTTAGAAAGGCTAGTACTGGCCCGGGGGACCCAGTACTTC.

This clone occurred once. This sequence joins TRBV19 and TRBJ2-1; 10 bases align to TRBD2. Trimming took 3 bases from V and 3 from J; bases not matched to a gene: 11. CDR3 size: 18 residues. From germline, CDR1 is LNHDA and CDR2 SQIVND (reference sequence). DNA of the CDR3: TGTGCCAGTAGTATCCACACTAAGACTAGCGGGCTCTACAATGAGCAGTTCTTC. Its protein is CASSIHTKTSGLYNEQFF.

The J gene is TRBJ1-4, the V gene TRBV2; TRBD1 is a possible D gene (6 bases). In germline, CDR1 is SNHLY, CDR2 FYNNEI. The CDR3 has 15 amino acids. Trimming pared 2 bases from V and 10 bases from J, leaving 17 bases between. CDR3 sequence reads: CASSESGTGMGKLFF. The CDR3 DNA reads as TGTGCCAGCAGTGAATCGGGAACAGGGATGGGAAAACTGTTTTTT.

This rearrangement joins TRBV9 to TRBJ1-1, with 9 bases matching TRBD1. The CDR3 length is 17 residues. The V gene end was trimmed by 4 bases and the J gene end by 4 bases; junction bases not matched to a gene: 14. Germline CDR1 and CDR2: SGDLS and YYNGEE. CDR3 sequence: CASSPGQGRTRVTEAFF. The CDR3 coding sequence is TGTGCCAGCAGCCCGGGACAGGGCAGAACTCGGGTCACTGAAGCTTTCTTT.